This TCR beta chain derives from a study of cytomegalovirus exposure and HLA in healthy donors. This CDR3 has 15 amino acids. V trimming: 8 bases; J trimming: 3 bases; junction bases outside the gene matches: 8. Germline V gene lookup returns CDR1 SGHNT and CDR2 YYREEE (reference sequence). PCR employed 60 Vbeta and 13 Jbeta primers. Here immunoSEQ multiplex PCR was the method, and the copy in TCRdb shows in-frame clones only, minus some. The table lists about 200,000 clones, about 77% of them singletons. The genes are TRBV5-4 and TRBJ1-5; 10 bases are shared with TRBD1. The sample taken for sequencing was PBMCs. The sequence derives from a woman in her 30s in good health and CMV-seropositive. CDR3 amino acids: CASSAGQGINQPQHF. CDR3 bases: TGTGCCAGTTCCGCGGGACAGGGGATCAATCAGCCCCAGCATTTT.